A single sample is the source of the 17 T cell receptor beta chains below, sequenced in a study of Ad26.COV2.S vaccination and SARS-CoV-2 variants. Stated treatment: some 19 received Ad26.COV2.S at low or high dose, single or two shots; 5 received placebo; per-sample allocation not given. The samples date from day 63 after the first vaccine or placebo injection. Only in-frame clones appear in the TCRdb table, and some are missing; sequencing was by immunoSEQ multiplex PCR. The sample contains about 350,000 clones, 88% of which appear only once. Sequencing used peripheral blood, obtained in a trial of Ad26.COV2.S vaccine versus placebo. Every receptor here comes from a person aged 18-65 years who received the Ad26.COV2.S COVID-19 vaccine or a placebo.

This clone has just one count. J is TRBJ2-5 and V is TRBV28, with 9 bases fitting TRBD1. The V segment lost 2 bases and the J segment 5 bases; nucleotides outside the gene matches: 9. This CDR3 is 16 amino acids long. CDR1 and CDR2 (germline): MDHEN, SYDVKM. CDR3 sequence (DNA): TGTGCCAGCAGTTTACTACCGGGACAGGGTTCTGAGACCCAGTACTTC. It specifies CASSLLPGQGSETQYF.

J is TRBJ2-2 and V is TRBV19; 7 nucleotides align to TRBD2. Germline CDR1 is LNHDA and CDR2 is SQIVND (reference sequence). The ends lost 5 bases at V and 6 bases at J; junction bases unmatched: 9. The CDR3 length is 15 residues. CDR3 loop: CASSSGGLGPGELFF. The CDR3 DNA sequence: TGTGCCAGTAGTTCCGGGGGGTTAGGCCCCGGGGAGCTGTTTTTT.

This clone was observed once. CDR3 residues: CAWSFLANEQFF. CDR3 nucleotide sequence: TGTGCCTGGAGTTTTTTGGCAAATGAGCAGTTCTTC. The rearrangement uses TRBV30 and TRBJ2-1; D not resolved. The CDR3 length is 12 residues. Trimming took off 2 bases at V and 7 bases at J, with 9 bases between the two ends. Looked up from germline, CDR1 is GTSNPN and CDR2 is SVGIG (reference sequence). Full variable domain (outside the CDR3, taken from reference TRBV30 and TRBJ2-1): SQTIHQWPATLVQPVGSPLSLECTVEGTSNPNLYWYRQAAGRGLQLLFYSVGIGQISSEVPQNLSASRPQDRQFILSSKKLLLSDSGFYLCAWSFLANEQFFGPGTRLTVL.

The J gene is TRBJ1-1, the V gene TRBV5-1, with 7 bases matching TRBD1. The CDR3 is 15 residues long. Germline loops: CDR1 SGHRS, CDR2 YFSETQ. V lost 4 bases to trimming and J lost 1 base; unmatched junction nucleotides: 7. The CDR3 region is CASSAGTAENTEAFF. CDR3 nucleotides: TGCGCCAGCAGCGCCGGGACAGCGGAGAACACTGAAGCTTTCTTT.

Notes on this clone: This sample includes further DNA sequences coding for the same CDR3. J is TRBJ2-7 and V is TRBV18; TRBD2 matches at 7 bases. The CDR3 length is 12 residues. V was pared by 0 bases and J by 7 bases, with 0 bases of the junction left unmatched. Germline lookup yields CDR1 KGHSH and CDR2 LQKENI. The CDR3 sequence: CASSPPGGEQYF. CDR3 DNA sequence: TGTGCCAGCTCACCACCGGGGGGGGAGCAGTACTTC.

V usage is TRBV3-1 (or the pseudogene TRBV3-2) and J usage is TRBJ2-4; 7 bases agree with TRBD2. In germline, CDR1 is LGHDT, CDR2 YNNKEL (reference sequence). The length of the CDR3 is 17 residues. V lost 0 bases and J lost 0; bases outside the gene matches: 5. CDR3 coding DNA: TGTGCCAGCAGCCAAGATCGGGGAGGGGTAGCCAAAAACATTCAGTACTTC. Translated, it gives CASSQDRGGVAKNIQYF.

V usage is TRBV20-1 and J usage is TRBJ2-7; D gene ambiguous. The V end was cut by 6 bases, the J end by 5 bases, with 8 bases between. The CDR3 runs 10 residues. CDR1 DFQATT and CDR2 SNEGSKA come from the germline V gene (reference sequence). CDR3 residues: CSAKNDEQYF. CDR3 nucleotide sequence: TGCAGTGCCAAAAACGACGAGCAGTACTTC.

CDR3 sequence: CASSDNSGNTIYF. In DNA form, the CDR3 reads TGTGCCAGCAGTGACAACTCTGGAAACACCATATATTTT. The rearrangement links TRBV6-1 to TRBJ1-3; D not certain. Trimming took 3 bases from V and 0 from J, leaving 3 bases between them. Per germline, CDR1 MNHNS and CDR2 SASEGT. This CDR3 is built from 13 residues.

The table lists this clone with a few counts. This chain uses TRBV5-5 with TRBJ1-1, with D possibly TRBD1 on 6 matching bases. With 2 bases removed from V and 1 base from J, the gap between germline ends came to 6 bases. Germline V gene lookup returns CDR1 SGHKS and CDR2 YYEKEE (reference sequence). The CDR3 runs 13 residues. CDR3 DNA sequence: TGTGCCAGCAGCTTACAGGGGAACACTGAAGCTTTCTTT. This encodes CASSLQGNTEAFF. Looking up the rest from reference TRBV5-5 and TRBJ1-1 gives the full variable domain: DAGVTQSPTHLIKTRGQQVTLRCSPISGHKSVSWYQQVLGQGPQFIFQYYEKEERGRGNFPDRFSARQFPNYSSELNVNALLLGDSALYLCASSLQGNTEAFFGQGTRLTVV.

The chain recombines TRBV6-5 with TRBJ2-7; maybe TRBD1 (7 bases). The CDR3 length is 13 residues. Germline lookup yields CDR1 MNHEY and CDR2 SVGAGI. V was trimmed by 8 bases and J by 6 bases, leaving 17 bases between them. The CDR3 here is CASADPGGTEQYF. The CDR3 bases are TGTGCCAGCGCGGACCCAGGGGGGACCGAGCAGTACTTC.

The CDR3 sequence: CASSLDRVGSYEQYF. DNA of the CDR3: TGTGCCAGCAGCTTAGACAGGGTAGGGTCCTACGAGCAGTACTTC. V is TRBV7-9 and J is TRBJ2-7; D perhaps matches TRBD1 (6 bases). The V gene's germline CDR1 is SEHNR and CDR2 FQNEAQ (reference sequence). This CDR3 is built from 15 residues. V lost 1 base and J lost 1, with 11 bases in between. Combining the CDR3 with reference TRBV7-9 and TRBJ2-7 gives the whole variable domain DTGVSQNPRHKITKRGQNVTFRCDPISEHNRLYWYRQTLGQGPEFLTYFQNEAQLEKSRLLSDRFSAERPKGSFSTLEIQRTEQGDSAMYLCASSLDRVGSYEQYFGPGTRLTVT.

The rearrangement uses TRBV5-1 and TRBJ2-3; 9 bases agree with TRBD2. With V trimmed by 1 base and J by 3 bases, 6 bases remained unmatched. Per the germline V gene, CDR1 is SGHRS and CDR2 is YFSETQ. The CDR3 spans 16 residues. The CDR3 bases are TGCGCCAGCAGCTTGTCCCCTAGCGGGACTACAGATACGCAGTATTTT. Its protein product is CASSLSPSGTTDTQYF.

V and J are TRBV5-1 and TRBJ2-4, with 7 bases matching TRBD1. V dropped 3 bases and J dropped 6; count of bases not matched to a gene: 9. From germline, CDR1 is SGHRS and CDR2 YFSETQ. CDR3 length equals 15 residues. The CDR3 protein is CASSSLMRQGNIQYF. CDR3 nucleotide sequence: TGCGCCAGCAGCTCCCTAATGAGACAGGGAAACATTCAGTACTTC. Complete variable domain (other parts from reference TRBV5-1 and TRBJ2-4): KAGVTQTPRYLIKTRGQQVTLSCSPISGHRSVSWYQQTPGQGLQFLFEYFSETQRNKGNFPGRFSGRQFSNSRSEMNVSTLELGDSALYLCASSSLMRQGNIQYFGAGTRLSVL.

The genes are TRBV9 and TRBJ1-2; 8 bases fit TRBD1. The CDR3 is made up of 17 amino acids. Germline V gene lookup returns CDR1 SGDLS and CDR2 YYNGEE. The trim removed 4 bases at V and 4 bases at J, leaving 15 bases unmatched. The CDR3 DNA reads as TGTGCCAGCAGCCCACGACAGGGCATGGGACAGGTCTATGGCTACACCTTC. Amino acid sequence: CASSPRQGMGQVYGYTF.

The chain joins TRBV30 to TRBJ1-1; no definite D call. Trimming cost V 8 bases and J 4 bases, with 14 bases left between them. The CDR3 extends over 12 amino acids. The germline gives CDR1 GTSNPN, CDR2 SVGIG (reference sequence). CDR3 nucleotides: TGTGCCCAAGGCCCCGGAGGCACTGAAGCTTTCTTT. Its protein product is CAQGPGGTEAFF. Variable domain in full (rest from reference TRBV30 and TRBJ1-1): SQTIHQWPATLVQPVGSPLSLECTVEGTSNPNLYWYRQAAGRGLQLLFYSVGIGQISSEVPQNLSASRPQDRQFILSSKKLLLSDSGFYLCAQGPGGTEAFFGQGTRLTVV.

The rearrangement joins TRBV19 to TRBJ2-3; D is possibly TRBD1 (6 bases). V dropped 6 bases and J dropped 0 bases, with 13 bases sitting between them. Germline V gives CDR1 LNHDA, CDR2 SQIVND (reference sequence). CDR3 size: 15 residues. DNA for the CDR3: TGTGCCAGTAGCCGGGACACTAAAAGCACAGATACGCAGTATTTT. It is translated as CASSRDTKSTDTQYF.

This clone turned up a few times. The chain couples TRBV28 to TRBJ1-1; the D gene is possibly TRBD1 (5 bases). V lost 2 bases, J lost 11 bases, and 12 bases lay in between. CDR3 size: 12 residues. The germline V gene encodes CDR1 MDHEN and CDR2 SYDVKM. The CDR3 loop reads CASSLTGRGAFF. The CDR3 DNA reads TGTGCCAGCAGTTTAACGGGGCGCGGTGCTTTCTTT.